This T cell receptor beta chain stems from a study of blood T cell repertoires in COVID-19. Study summary: T cells, B-cell-depleted T cells, or PBMCs provided the cDNA or gDNA that served as material.

Here immunoSEQ multiplex PCR was the method, and the copy in TCRdb shows in-frame clones only, minus some. This sample has about 140,000 clones; 85% to 90% occur once, and the top ten carry approximately 9.9%. The CDR3 loop spans 18 amino acids. The sample holds one count of this clone. The rearrangement links TRBV1 to TRBJ1-1; the D call in the table, TRBD1, was not verified against the DNA. TRBV1 is a recognized pseudogene. The clonotype originates from a woman older than 75 with acute or convalescent COVID-19. Sample: peripheral blood. For the CDR3, the DNA is TGCACCAGCAGCCAACTTGGGCCCGGTGGTGCCCAGAACACTGAAGCTTTCTTT. The encoded protein is CTSSQLGPGGAQNTEAFF.